What follows describes a single T cell receptor (beta chain). Authors' methods: Estimates of nucleated cell counts were drawn from the amplification of reference gene primers. Repertoires were generated with immunoSEQ multiplex PCR, while TCRdb's copy carries only in-frame clones and drops some. V, J and clone size reflect that table, while D and trimming were determined from the DNA. The repertoire holds roughly 120,000 clones, with about nine tenths as singletons. The data were obtained in a study of blood T cell repertoires in COVID-19. About the study: Samples of COVID-19 (acute and convalescent) were obtained from the United States, Italy and Spain.

Per the germline V gene, CDR1 is MNHNS and CDR2 is SASEGT. V was pared by 1 base and J by 9 bases, with 4 bases of the junction left unmatched. This CDR3 contains 15 residues. The TCR comes from a human donor in a cohort sampled during active COVID-19. The sequencing input was peripheral blood. The chain combines TRBV6-1 with TRBJ2-1; 12 bases match TRBD2. The CDR3 DNA reads as TGTGCCAGCAGTGAAGGACCGACTAGCGGGGGTGAGCAGTTCTTC. Its protein product is CASSEGPTSGGEQFF.